This entry lists 28 T cell receptor beta chains sequenced from one sample in a study of blood T cell repertoires in COVID-19. Assay used: immunoSEQ multiplex PCR; TCRdb lists only in-frame clones, some missing. The data contain more than 300,000 clones, roughly 83% of them singletons. Sequencing was done on a sample of peripheral blood. Source of these receptors: a woman aged 50 to 65 with acute or convalescent COVID-19.

Concerning this clone: An end of the junction does not agree with germline; a read error may underlie this. J is TRBJ2-7 and V is TRBV19; 10 bases fit TRBD2. Germline V gives CDR1 LNHDA, CDR2 SQIVND (reference sequence). This CDR3 has 16 residues. The CDR3, as DNA: TGCGCCAGTAGTATATCGACTAGCGGGTTCTCCTACGAGCAGTACTTC. Protein product: CASSISTSGFSYEQYF.

The V call is TRBV3-1 (or the pseudogene TRBV3-2), the J call TRBJ1-2, with 9 positions matching TRBD1. The J segment lost 9 bases and the V segment lost 6 bases, leaving 5 bases of the junction unmatched. This CDR3 is built from 12 residues. The V gene's germline CDR1 is LGHDT and CDR2 YNNKEL (reference sequence). DNA of the CDR3: TGTGCCAGCAGGAGGGGACAGGGAAGCTACACCTTC. Translation: CASRRGQGSYTF.

The chain carries TRBV2 and TRBJ2-5; D might be TRBD2 (5 bases). Trimming stripped 5 bases from V and 2 bases from J, with 12 bases between. The CDR3 contains 14 residues. Germline loops: CDR1 SNHLY, CDR2 FYNNEI. The CDR3 spells CASSTDYVQETQYF. CDR3 nucleotides: TGTGCCAGCAGTACCGACTACGTTCAAGAGACCCAGTACTTC.

J is TRBJ2-7 and V is TRBV13; 12 positions match TRBD1. Losses at the gene ends were 3 bases for V and 5 bases for J; bases not matched to a gene: 2. The CDR3 is 14 residues long. Germline lookup yields CDR1 PRHDT and CDR2 FYEKMQ (reference sequence). Here the CDR3 DNA reads TGTGCCAGCAGCTTTGGGACAGGGGGCGACGAGCAGTACTTC. It is translated as CASSFGTGGDEQYF. Together with reference TRBV13 and TRBJ2-7, the CDR3 gives the full variable domain: AAGVIQSPRHLIKEKRETATLKCYPIPRHDTVYWYQQGPGQDPQFLISFYEKMQSDKGSIPDRFSAQQFSDYHSELNMSSLELGDSALYFCASSFGTGGDEQYFGPGTRLTVT.

The V gene is TRBV18, the J gene TRBJ1-1, with 8 positions matching TRBD1. CDR3 length equals 14 residues. The germline gives CDR1 KGHSH, CDR2 LQKENI. Trimming at V came to 6 bases and at J to 5 bases, leaving 8 bases not matched to a gene. Written as DNA, the CDR3 is TGTGCCAGCTCGCCGACAGGGGAGGGGACTGAAGCTTTCTTT. Its protein product is CASSPTGEGTEAFF.

The chain couples TRBV5-4 to TRBJ2-5; 14 bases map to TRBD2. Trimming at V came to 4 bases and at J to 5 bases, leaving 13 bases not matched to a gene. This CDR3 region has 18 residues. Germline V gives CDR1 SGHNT, CDR2 YYREEE (reference sequence). The CDR3 region is CASSPKGGTSGSGETQYF. The CDR3 bases are TGTGCCAGCAGCCCGAAGGGAGGGACTAGCGGGAGCGGGGAGACCCAGTACTTC.

The chain employs TRBV7-2 and TRBJ2-7, with 8 bases aligning to TRBD2. Trimming took 5 bases from V and 4 from J; bases not matched to a gene: 10. The CDR3 runs to 15 residues. CDR1 is SGHTA, CDR2 FQGNSA, per germline. The CDR3 DNA sequence: TGTGCCAGCAGCCGTACCTTACGGGAGGGATACGAGCAGTACTTC. This sequence encodes CASSRTLREGYEQYF.

The rearrangement links TRBV20-1 to TRBJ1-3; TRBD1 matches 9 bases. The germline V gene encodes CDR1 DFQATT and CDR2 SNEGSKA (reference sequence). Unmatched junction bases numbered 3, after V lost 3 bases and J lost 3 bases. The CDR3 loop spans 14 amino acids. The CDR3 loop reads CSASGTGIGNTIYF. The CDR3 region has the DNA TGCAGTGCTAGTGGGACAGGGATTGGAAACACCATATATTTT.

The chain uses TRBV19 and TRBJ1-1; TRBD1 matches 8 bases. The length of the CDR3 is 16 residues. In germline, CDR1 is LNHDA, CDR2 SQIVND (reference sequence). Trimming took 6 bases from V and 4 from J; bases not matched to a gene: 13. This chain's CDR3 is CASSDIQQGGGTEAFF. CDR3 nucleotide sequence: TGTGCCAGTAGCGACATACAACAGGGGGGCGGCACTGAAGCTTTCTTT.

The chain uses TRBV20-1 and TRBJ1-1, with D unresolved. V lost 3 bases and J lost 11, with 4 bases in between. CDR1 and CDR2 from the germline V gene are DFQATT and SNEGSKA (reference sequence). The CDR3 is 8 residues long. This CDR3 is CSASHAFF. In nucleotides, the CDR3 is TGCAGTGCTAGTCATGCTTTCTTT.

This chain connects TRBV7-3 to TRBJ2-1, with TRBD2 matching over 15 bases. CDR1 and CDR2 from the germline V gene are SGHTA and FQGTGA. The length of the CDR3 is 17 residues. Trimming at V came to 4 bases and at J to 5 bases, leaving 6 bases not matched to a gene. The CDR3 loop reads CASSSGLAGGPHNEQFF. CDR3 sequence (DNA): TGTGCCAGCAGCTCGGGACTAGCGGGAGGTCCCCACAATGAGCAGTTCTTC.

This rearrangement joins TRBV15 to TRBJ2-7, with TRBD1 matching over 7 bases. The trim removed 1 base at V and 2 bases at J, leaving 8 bases unmatched. CDR3 length equals 16 residues. Germline V CDR1 and CDR2: LNHNV, YYDKDF (reference sequence). The CDR3 loop is CATSRASGTATYEQYF. In nucleotides, the CDR3 is TGTGCCACCAGCAGAGCATCCGGGACAGCAACCTACGAGCAGTACTTC.

The chain employs TRBV3-1 (or the pseudogene TRBV3-2) and TRBJ1-1, with a tentative D call TRBD1 (6 bases). The CDR3 has 15 residues. Germline V gene lookup returns CDR1 LGHDT and CDR2 YNNKEL (reference sequence). V lost 2 bases to trimming and J lost 10 bases, with 20 bases between them. This CDR3 reads CASSQWDNRGRGAFF. CDR3 DNA: TGTGCCAGCAGCCAATGGGACAATCGAGGTCGAGGAGCTTTCTTT.

J is TRBJ1-1 and V is TRBV9; D unresolved. Germline values: CDR1 SGDLS, CDR2 YYNGEE. This CDR3 is 16 amino acids long. V shed 0 bases and J shed 1 base, with 13 bases lying between them. The CDR3 DNA reads as TGTGCCAGCAGCGTAGGAAGAGGTACCTCGAACACTGAAGCTTTCTTT. Residues: CASSVGRGTSNTEAFF. The whole variable domain, filled in from reference TRBV9 and TRBJ1-1, reads DSGVTQTPKHLITATGQRVTLRCSPRSGDLSVYWYQQSLDQGLQFLIQYYNGEERAKGNILERFSAQQFPDLHSELNLSSLELGDSALYFCASSVGRGTSNTEAFFGQGTRLTVV.

The V call is TRBV15, the J call TRBJ2-5; possibly TRBD1 for D (5 bases). Germline V CDR1 and CDR2: LNHNV, YYDKDF (reference sequence). CDR3 size: 14 residues. V was cut by 0 bases and J by 5 bases, with 10 bases left in between. The CDR3: CATSREGGAETQYF. CDR3 nucleotides: TGTGCCACCAGCAGAGAAGGTGGGGCCGAGACCCAGTACTTC.

The V call is TRBV18, the J call TRBJ1-3; D gene uncertain. Germline V gene sequence: CDR1 KGHSH, CDR2 LQKENI. Trimming cost V 0 bases and J 3 bases, with 9 bases left between them. This CDR3 comprises 15 residues. The CDR3 sequence: CASSPPAVFGNTIYF. For the CDR3, the DNA is TGTGCCAGCTCACCACCAGCGGTTTTTGGAAACACCATATATTTT.

V is TRBV7-9 and J is TRBJ2-2, with D hard to call. Trimming removed 4 bases from V and 2 bases from J, with 14 bases in between. Germline V CDR1 and CDR2: SEHNR, FQNEAQ (reference sequence). The CDR3 is 16 residues long. The DNA for the CDR3 is TGTGCCAGCAGCTCAGCCGTATCCAGAAACACCGGGGAGCTGTTTTTT. Amino acids: CASSSAVSRNTGELFF.

The CDR3 sequence is CASSPQQGGVGEQYF. The CDR3 bases are TGTGCCAGCTCACCACAACAGGGAGGGGTGGGGGAGCAGTACTTC. The V call is TRBV18, the J call TRBJ2-7; possibly TRBD2 for D (7 bases). From germline, CDR1 is KGHSH and CDR2 LQKENI. Trimming shortened V by 1 base and J by 7 bases, and 17 bases separated the two germline ends. The CDR3 extends over 15 amino acids.

This rearrangement joins TRBV28 to TRBJ1-2; no reliable D call. The CDR3 totals 15 residues. V was clipped by 3 bases and J by 4 bases, with 15 bases between them. CDR1 is MDHEN and CDR2 is SYDVKM in the germline V gene. The CDR3 sequence: CASSFSRSALYGYTF. In DNA, the CDR3 is TGTGCCAGCAGTTTTTCTCGGTCCGCCCTCTATGGCTACACCTTC.

The chain uses TRBV24-1 and TRBJ2-3; a weak D match, TRBD2 (6 bases). Germline CDR1 KGHDR, CDR2 SFDVKD. The CDR3 extends over 17 amino acids. V lost 0 bases and J 1 base, leaving 13 bases between the germline ends. CDR3 loop: CATSDLGAGSGTDTQYF. The CDR3 nucleotides read TGTGCCACCAGTGATTTGGGCGCGGGATCGGGCACAGATACGCAGTATTTT.

V gene TRBV27 combines with J gene TRBJ1-1; weak D call: TRBD1 (5 bases). The CDR3 spans 15 residues. The V end was cut by 3 bases, the J end by 5 bases, with 16 bases between. CDR1 is MNHEY, CDR2 SMNVEV, per germline (reference sequence). CDR3 protein: CASSLLGGVVTEAFF. DNA for the CDR3: TGTGCCAGCAGTTTGTTGGGGGGAGTCGTAACTGAAGCTTTCTTT.

The V gene is TRBV7-3, the J gene TRBJ1-1; D remains unclear. The V and J ends lost 3 bases and 1 base respectively, with 6 bases between them. In germline, CDR1 is SGHTA, CDR2 FQGTGA. CDR3 length equals 13 residues. CDR3 DNA: TGTGCCAGCAGCTTCGACACGAACACTGAAGCTTTCTTT. Protein product: CASSFDTNTEAFF.

The chain combines TRBV5-4 with TRBJ2-3; D not certain. CDR1 is SGHNT and CDR2 is YYREEE in the germline V gene (reference sequence). V was clipped by 0 bases and J by 2 bases, with 13 bases between them. There are 16 residues in the CDR3. In nucleotides, the CDR3 is TGTGCCAGCAGCTTGGATCTGGCCATTTCCACAGATACGCAGTATTTT. Translation gives CASSLDLAISTDTQYF.

This rearrangement joins TRBV6-5 to TRBJ1-1, with no clear D. In germline, CDR1 is MNHEY, CDR2 SVGAGI. With 2 bases removed from V and 2 bases from J, the gap between germline ends came to 12 bases. This CDR3 comprises 15 residues. CDR3 sequence (DNA): TGTGCCAGCAGTTACGAGATGGGAGGCAACACTGAAGCTTTCTTT. Translating gives CASSYEMGGNTEAFF.

The chain uses TRBV9 and TRBJ2-5; 9 bases map to TRBD2. V shed 3 bases, J shed 13 bases, and the junction held 7 bases outside the gene matches. CDR3 size: 12 residues. CDR1 is SGDLS and CDR2 is YYNGEE in the germline V gene. CDR3 sequence reads: CASSGLAESMYF. Written as DNA, the CDR3 is TGTGCCAGCAGCGGACTAGCGGAGTCCATGTACTTC.

The sample holds one count of this clone. The chain couples TRBV7-2 to TRBJ1-2, with D possibly TRBD1 on 6 matching bases. The CDR3 is 15 amino acids. Germline values: CDR1 SGHTA, CDR2 FQGNSA. V dropped 1 base and J dropped 3 bases, with 12 bases sitting between them. The CDR3 loop is CASSLVTGQDYGYTF. DNA of the CDR3: TGTGCCAGCAGCTTAGTTACAGGGCAGGACTATGGCTACACCTTC. Filled out from reference TRBV7-2 and TRBJ1-2, the complete variable domain reads GAGVSQSPSNKVTEKGKDVELRCDPISGHTALYWYRQSLGQGLEFLIYFQGNSAPDKSGLPSDRFSAERTGGSVSTLTIQRTQQEDSAVYLCASSLVTGQDYGYTFGSGTRLTVV.

This chain connects TRBV4-3 to TRBJ1-2, with TRBD1 identical over 9 bases. Germline-derived CDR1 and CDR2 are LGHNA and YSLEER. The CDR3 is 15 amino acids. V lost 0 bases, J lost 8 bases, and 7 bases stayed unmatched. For the CDR3, the DNA is TGCGCCAGCAGCCAAGACCCACAGGGGGCGGAAGGCTACACCTTC. Protein product: CASSQDPQGAEGYTF.

The CDR3 nucleotides are TGTGCCAGCAGCTTAGGAGATCTGAACACTGAAGCTTTCTTT. Translating it yields CASSLGDLNTEAFF. V and J are TRBV11-2 and TRBJ1-1; unclear D gene. V was cut by 1 base and J by 0 bases, with 6 bases left in between. Germline CDR1 SGHAT, CDR2 FQNNGV. The CDR3 length is 14 residues. Full variable domain (missing parts from reference TRBV11-2 and TRBJ1-1): EAGVAQSPRYKIIEKRQSVAFWCNPISGHATLYWYQQILGQGPKLLIQFQNNGVVDDSQLPKDRFSAERLKGVDSTLKIQPAKLEDSAVYLCASSLGDLNTEAFFGQGTRLTVV.